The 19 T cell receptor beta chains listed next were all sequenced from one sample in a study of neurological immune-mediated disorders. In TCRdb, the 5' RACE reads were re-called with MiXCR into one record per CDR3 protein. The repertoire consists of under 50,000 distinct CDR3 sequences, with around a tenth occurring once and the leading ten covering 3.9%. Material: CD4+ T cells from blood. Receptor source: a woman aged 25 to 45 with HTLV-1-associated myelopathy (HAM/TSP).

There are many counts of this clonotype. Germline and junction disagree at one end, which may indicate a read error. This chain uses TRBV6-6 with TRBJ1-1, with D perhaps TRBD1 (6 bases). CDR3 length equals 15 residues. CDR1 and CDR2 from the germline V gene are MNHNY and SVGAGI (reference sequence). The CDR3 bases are TGTGCCAGCAGTGACTCCAGGGGAGTTTGGACTGAAGCTTTCTTT. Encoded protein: CASSDSRGVWTEAFF.

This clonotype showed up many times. The DNA of the CDR3 is TGTGCCAGTTCGGGGAGGACAACCACATTAAACTATGGCTACACCTTC. It translates to CASSGRTTTLNYGYTF. The genes are TRBV6-1 and TRBJ1-2; D may be TRBD1 (5 bases). Germline-derived CDR1 and CDR2 are MNHNS and SASEGT. The length of the CDR3 is 16 residues. V gave up 9 bases and J gave up 2 bases, with 22 bases separating them.

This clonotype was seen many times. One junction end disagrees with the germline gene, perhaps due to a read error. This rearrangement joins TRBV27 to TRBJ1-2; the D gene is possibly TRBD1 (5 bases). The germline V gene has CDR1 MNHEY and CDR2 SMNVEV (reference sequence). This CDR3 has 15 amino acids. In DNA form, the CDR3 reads TGTGCCAGCAGTCTAACTTCACGAGGGACCTTTGGGACCCACTTC. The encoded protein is CASSLTSRGTFGTHF.

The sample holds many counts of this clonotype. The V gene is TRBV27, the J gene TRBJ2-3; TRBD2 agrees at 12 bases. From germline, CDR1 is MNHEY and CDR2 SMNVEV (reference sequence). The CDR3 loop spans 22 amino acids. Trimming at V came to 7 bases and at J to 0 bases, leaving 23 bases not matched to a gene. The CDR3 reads CASKGDLGATSGGDRSTDTQYF. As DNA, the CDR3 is TGTGCCAGCAAAGGGGACCTTGGGGCGACTAGCGGGGGAGATCGCAGCACAGATACGCAGTATTTT.

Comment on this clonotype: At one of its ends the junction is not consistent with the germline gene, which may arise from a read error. CDR3 DNA: TGCGCCAGAAGTGAGTCAATGAGCGCAGGAGATACGCAGTATTTT. Translating gives CARSESMSAGDTQYF. The chain recombines TRBV10-1 with TRBJ2-3; D is undetermined. The CDR3 consists of 15 residues. CDR1 is WNHNN and CDR2 is SYGVQD in the germline V gene (reference sequence).

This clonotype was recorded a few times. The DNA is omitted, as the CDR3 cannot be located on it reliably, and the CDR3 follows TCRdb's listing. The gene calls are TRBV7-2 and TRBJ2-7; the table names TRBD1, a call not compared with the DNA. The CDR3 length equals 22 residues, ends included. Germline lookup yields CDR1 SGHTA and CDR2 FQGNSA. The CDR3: CASSFYICSARRDRIISYEQYF.

The CDR3 reads CSAGKGVTNQPQHF. The CDR3 DNA reads as TGCAGTGCTGGAAAGGGGGTGACTAATCAGCCCCAGCATTTT. The V call is TRBV20-1, the J call TRBJ1-5; D possibly corresponds to TRBD1 (6 bases). The CDR3 is made up of 14 amino acids. Trimming shortened V by 5 bases and J by 4 bases, and 15 bases separated the two germline ends. Germline CDR1 reads DFQATT; CDR2 reads SNEGSKA (reference sequence).

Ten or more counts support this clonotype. The CDR3 bases are TGTGCCAGCAGTCTGGGACGTGCAACTAATGAAAAACTGTTTTTT. This codes for CASSLGRATNEKLFF. The chain combines TRBV7-8 with TRBJ1-4; TRBD1 might be the D (5 bases). Germline V lookup: CDR1 SGHVS, CDR2 FQNEAQ. The CDR3 sequence is 15 residues long. V was cut by 6 bases and J by 0 bases, with 11 bases left in between.

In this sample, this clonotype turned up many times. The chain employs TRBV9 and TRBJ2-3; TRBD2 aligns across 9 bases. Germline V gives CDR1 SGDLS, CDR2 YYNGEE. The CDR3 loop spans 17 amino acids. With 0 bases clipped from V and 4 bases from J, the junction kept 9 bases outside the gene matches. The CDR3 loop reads CASSVAAGGLAADTQYF. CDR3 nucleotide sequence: TGTGCCAGCAGCGTAGCGGCGGGGGGGTTAGCGGCAGATACGCAGTATTTT.

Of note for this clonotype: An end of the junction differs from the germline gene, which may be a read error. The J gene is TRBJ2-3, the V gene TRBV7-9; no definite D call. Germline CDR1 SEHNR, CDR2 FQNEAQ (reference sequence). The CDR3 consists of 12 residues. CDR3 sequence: CASIKSTYTQYF. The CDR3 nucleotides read TGTGCCAGCATCAAGAGCACATATACGCAGTATTTT.

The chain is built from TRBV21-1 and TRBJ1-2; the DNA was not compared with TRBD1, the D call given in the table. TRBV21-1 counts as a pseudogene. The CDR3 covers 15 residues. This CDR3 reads CASAAPTGHNYGYTF. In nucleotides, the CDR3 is TGTGCCAGCGCCGCCCCCACTGGGCATAACTATGGCTACACCTTC.

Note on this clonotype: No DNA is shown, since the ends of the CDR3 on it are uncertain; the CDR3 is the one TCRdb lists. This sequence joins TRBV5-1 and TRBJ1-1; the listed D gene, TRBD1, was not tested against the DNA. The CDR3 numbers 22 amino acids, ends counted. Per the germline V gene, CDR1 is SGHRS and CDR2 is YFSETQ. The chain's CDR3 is CASSFYICSARVGQGMGTEAFF.

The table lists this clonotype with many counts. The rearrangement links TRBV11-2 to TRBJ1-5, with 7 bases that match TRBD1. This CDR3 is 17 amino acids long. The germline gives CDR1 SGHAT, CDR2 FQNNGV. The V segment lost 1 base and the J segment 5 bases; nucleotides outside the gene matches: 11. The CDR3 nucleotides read TGTGCCAGCAGCTTAGGAAGGGGGCGCAGAATCGATCAGCCCCAGCATTTT. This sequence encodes CASSLGRGRRIDQPQHF.

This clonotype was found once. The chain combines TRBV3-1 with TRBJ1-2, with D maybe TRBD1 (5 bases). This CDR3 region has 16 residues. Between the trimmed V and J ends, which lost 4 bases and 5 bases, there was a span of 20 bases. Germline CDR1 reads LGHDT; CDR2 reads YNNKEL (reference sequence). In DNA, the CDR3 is TGTGCCAGCAGCCTAGGGGCCTTGGAATTTAGGTATGGCTACACCTTC. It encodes CASSLGALEFRYGYTF.

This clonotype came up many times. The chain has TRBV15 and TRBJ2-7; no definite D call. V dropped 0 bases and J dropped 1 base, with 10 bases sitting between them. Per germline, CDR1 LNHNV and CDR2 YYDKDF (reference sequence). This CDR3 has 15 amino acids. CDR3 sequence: CATSRDPKVSYEQYF. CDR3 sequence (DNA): TGTGCCACCAGCAGAGATCCTAAGGTTTCCTACGAGCAGTACTTC.

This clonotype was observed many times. The CDR3 reads CASSRSSDTQYF. The CDR3 DNA reads TGTGCCAGCAGTCGCTCATCGGATACGCAGTATTTT. The gene calls are TRBV3-1 and TRBJ2-3, with D unresolved. V was shortened by 6 bases and J by 6 bases, with 10 bases between the two germline ends. The CDR3 covers 12 residues. CDR1 LGHDT and CDR2 YNNKEL come from the germline V gene (reference sequence).

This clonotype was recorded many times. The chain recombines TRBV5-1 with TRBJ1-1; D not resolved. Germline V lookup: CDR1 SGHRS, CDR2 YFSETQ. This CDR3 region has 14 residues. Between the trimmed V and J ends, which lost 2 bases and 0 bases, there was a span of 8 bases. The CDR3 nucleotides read TGCGCCAGCAGCTTTTTAGACCTGAACACTGAAGCTTTCTTT. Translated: CASSFLDLNTEAFF.

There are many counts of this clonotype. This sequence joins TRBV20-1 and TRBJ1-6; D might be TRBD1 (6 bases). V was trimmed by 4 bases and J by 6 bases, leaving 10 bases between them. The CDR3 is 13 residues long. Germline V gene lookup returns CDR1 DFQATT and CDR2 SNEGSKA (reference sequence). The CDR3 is CSAKTGPNSPLHF. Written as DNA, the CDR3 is TGCAGTGCTAAGACAGGCCCTAATTCACCCCTCCACTTT.

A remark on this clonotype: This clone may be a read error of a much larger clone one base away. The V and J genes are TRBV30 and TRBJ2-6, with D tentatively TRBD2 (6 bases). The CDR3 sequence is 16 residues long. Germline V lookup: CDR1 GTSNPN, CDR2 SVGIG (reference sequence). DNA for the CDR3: TGTGCCTGGAGTGTACTCGGAGGGGCTGGGGCCAACGTCCAGACTTTC. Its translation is CAWSVLGGAGANVQTF.